The 10 T cell receptor beta chains below come from one sample, sequenced in a study of T cells in localized non-small cell lung cancer. Measured with immunoSEQ multiplex PCR; TCRdb has only the in-frame clones, and not every one. Of approximately 40,000 clones in the sample, about 86% were seen once. The input for sequencing was peripheral blood, taken before any cancer treatment. These TCRs come from a man between 40 and 69 years old with stage I lung adenocarcinoma.

The V and J genes are TRBV5-5 and TRBJ2-7; 7 bases map to TRBD1. Per germline, CDR1 SGHKS and CDR2 YYEKEE (reference sequence). Germline trimming cut 0 bases from V and 4 bases from J; bases unmatched to any gene: 10. The CDR3 is made up of 16 amino acids. CDR3 sequence (DNA): TGTGCCAGCAGCTTGGTCTGGCAGGGGGTGATTTACGAGCAGTACTTC. Translation gives CASSLVWQGVIYEQYF.

This sequence joins TRBV28 and TRBJ2-5; tentative D call: TRBD2 (6 bases). Trimming stripped 10 bases from V and 5 bases from J, with 17 bases between. CDR1 and CDR2 (germline): MDHEN, SYDVKM. The CDR3 extends over 13 amino acids. The chain's CDR3 is CATSGGGEETQYF. DNA for the CDR3: TGTGCCACCTCCGGAGGCGGGGAGGAGACCCAGTACTTC.

The rearrangement links TRBV2 to TRBJ1-2; the match to TRBD1 covers 7 bases. The CDR3 totals 13 residues. Germline V gene sequence: CDR1 SNHLY, CDR2 FYNNEI. V was clipped by 6 bases and J by 8 bases; unmatched bases: 9. In DNA form, the CDR3 reads TGTGCCAGCAGAGGGGCGGGAGGGGGCGGCTACACCTTC. Translated: CASRGAGGGGYTF.

The chain recombines TRBV19 with TRBJ1-3; D uncertain. CDR3 length: 17 residues. Per the germline V gene, CDR1 is LNHDA and CDR2 is SQIVND (reference sequence). The V end was cut by 3 bases, the J end by 0 bases, with 15 bases between. The CDR3 DNA follows: TGTGCCAGTAGTATGACCGCAGCAGCAAGCTCTGGAAACACCATATATTTT. It encodes CASSMTAAASSGNTIYF.

The chain combines TRBV7-2 with TRBJ2-7; D assignment may be TRBD1 or TRBD2 (5 bases each). CDR3 length equals 14 residues. The germline V gene encodes CDR1 SGHTA and CDR2 FQGNSA. With 5 bases removed from V and 2 bases from J, the gap between germline ends came to 13 bases. The DNA of the CDR3 is TGTGCCAGCAGCAGGGACGGCCGGACCTACGAGCAGTACTTC. It encodes CASSRDGRTYEQYF. The full variable domain, with the rest looked up from reference TRBV7-2 and TRBJ2-7, is GAGVSQSPSNKVTEKGKDVELRCDPISGHTALYWYRQSLGQGLEFLIYFQGNSAPDKSGLPSDRFSAERTGGSVSTLTIQRTQQEDSAVYLCASSRDGRTYEQYFGPGTRLTVT.

This sequence joins TRBV9 and TRBJ2-7; 13 bases line up with TRBD2. Germline assignment: CDR1 SGDLS and CDR2 YYNGEE. V dropped 0 bases and J dropped 3; count of bases not matched to a gene: 12. CDR3 length equals 19 residues. The CDR3 protein is CASSVVGTSGIHPLYEQYF. The CDR3 bases are TGTGCCAGCAGCGTAGTGGGGACTAGCGGGATCCACCCCCTCTACGAGCAGTACTTC. Full variable domain (remainder filled in from reference TRBV9 and TRBJ2-7): DSGVTQTPKHLITATGQRVTLRCSPRSGDLSVYWYQQSLDQGLQFLIQYYNGEERAKGNILERFSAQQFPDLHSELNLSSLELGDSALYFCASSVVGTSGIHPLYEQYFGPGTRLTVT.

V usage is TRBV9 and J usage is TRBJ2-7; TRBD1 agrees at 9 bases. The junction had 6 bases not matched to a gene; V was cut back by 0 bases and J by 5 bases. Germline V lookup: CDR1 SGDLS, CDR2 YYNGEE. The CDR3 has 15 residues. CDR3 bases: TGTGCCAGCAGCGTAGGGGACAGGGTGTTGGACGAGCAGTACTTC. Protein: CASSVGDRVLDEQYF.

The sample holds a few counts of this clone. This chain connects TRBV4-3 to TRBJ2-1; TRBD2 matches 9 bases. CDR1 LGHNA and CDR2 YSLEER come from the germline V gene. The CDR3 runs 17 residues. V was pared by 4 bases and J by 4 bases, with 11 bases of the junction left unmatched. The CDR3 DNA reads as TGCGCCAGCAGCCCTCAAGGTGCGGGAGGGGGTTACAATGAGCAGTTCTTC. It translates to CASSPQGAGGGYNEQFF.

V and J are TRBV11-2 and TRBJ2-3, with D possibly matching TRBD1 (5 bases). Trimming took off 5 bases at V and 0 bases at J, with 18 bases between the two ends. Germline CDR1 and CDR2: SGHAT and FQNNGV. There are 17 residues in the CDR3. The CDR3 nucleotides read TGTGCCAGCAGCCCAGGGCGGTGGAACACAAGCACAGATACGCAGTATTTT. Protein product: CASSPGRWNTSTDTQYF.

This clone was observed a handful of times. CDR3 protein: CASSMAREQYF. CDR3 DNA sequence: TGTGCCAGCAGTATGGCGAGGGAGCAGTACTTC. The chain has TRBV2 and TRBJ2-7; no definite D call. V lost 5 bases to trimming and J lost 7 bases, with 9 bases between them. The germline gives CDR1 SNHLY, CDR2 FYNNEI. This CDR3 region has 11 residues.